A single T cell receptor beta chain is shown here with its context. Its target is not known. An end of the junction differs from the germline gene, which may be a read error. Germline-derived CDR1 and CDR2 are SGHRS and YFSETQ. This CDR3 contains 14 residues. The data were taken from a study of blood T cells in healthy people across ages. Study conclusions and caveats: Compared with aged donors, long-lived donors showed fewer expanded clones, suggesting selection.

A J-beta primer mix and a sample-barcoded 5' primer were used in a second PCR of roughly 6 to 11 cycles. TCRdb re-called the 5' RACE reads through MiXCR, storing one row per CDR3 protein. The sample consists of 1.5 million to 1.9 million distinct CDR3 sequences, about 45% of them appearing once. This chain joins TRBV5-1 and TRBJ1-1; a weak D match, TRBD1 (5 bases). The source of this sequence is a woman between 18 and 30 years old in good health. Sequencing was carried out using blood. This CDR3 is CASSLRGAGTEAFF. Here the CDR3 DNA reads TGTGCCAGCAGCTTGAGGGGTGCTGGCACTGAAGCTTTCTTT.